The next 30 T cell receptor beta chains were all read from a single sample in a study of tumor-infiltrating lymphocytes in primary liver carcinoma. TCR beta cDNA was prepared out of approximately 500 ng total RNA by means of a constant-region primer. The TCR beta library was amplified through three nested multiplex PCR rounds in a modified ARM-PCR procedure. TRBV1-TRBV30 forward and Cbeta reverse primers drove the first two approximately 10-cycle rounds. TCRdb re-called the multiplex PCR reads through MiXCR, storing one row per CDR3 protein. This table has approximately 330,000 distinct CDR3 sequences, 65% appearing once. Unsorted whole blood supplied the RNA, and germline DNA was extracted too. The sample taken for sequencing was peripheral blood. The source is a man aged 35-49 years with primary liver carcinoma and hepatitis B virus infection.

This clonotype appeared once. This may be a read error: a much more frequent sequence differs by one nucleotide. The chain carries TRBV6-1 and TRBJ2-7; D remains unclear. Per the germline V gene, CDR1 is MNHNS and CDR2 is SASEGT. This CDR3 has 11 residues. The CDR3 DNA is TGTGCCAGCAAGATTGGGTACGAGCAGTGCTTC. Protein: CASKIGYEQCF.

About this clonotype itself: This may be a read error: a much more frequent sequence differs by one nucleotide. The DNA for the CDR3 is TGTGCCAGCAGCGGGGATAACAATCAGCCCCAGCATTTT. Amino acids: CASSGDNNQPQHF. This chain joins TRBV5-5 and TRBJ1-5; no clear D gene. V lost 4 bases and J 3 bases, leaving 8 bases between the germline ends. Germline V gene lookup returns CDR1 SGHKS and CDR2 YYEKEE (reference sequence). The CDR3 has 13 amino acids. The whole variable domain, remainder taken from reference TRBV5-5 and TRBJ1-5, is DAGVTQSPTHLIKTRGQQVTLRCSPISGHKSVSWYQQVLGQGPQFIFQYYEKEERGRGNFPDRFSARQFPNYSSELNVNALLLGDSALYLCASSGDNNQPQHFGDGTRLSIL.

On this clonotype itself: A much larger clone sits a single nucleotide away, making a read error possible. This rearrangement joins TRBV4-2 to TRBJ2-1; D may be TRBD2 (5 bases). Germline lookup yields CDR1 LGHNA and CDR2 YNFKEQ. The CDR3 length is 19 residues. CDR3 sequence reads: CASSQEGFLWSLSDNEKFF. CDR3 bases: TGCGCCAGCAGCCAAGAGGGTTTTCTGTGGTCACTGAGCGACAATGAGAAGTTCTTC.

As to this clonotype: A read error may explain this, as a much larger clone is one base away. The chain has TRBV6-2 or TRBV6-3 and TRBJ1-2, with D hard to call. CDR3 size: 10 residues. With 10 bases removed from V and 10 bases from J, the gap between germline ends came to 13 bases. Per germline, CDR1 MNHEY and CDR2 SVGEGT. The CDR3 is CATNGNDYTF. The CDR3 bases are TGTGCCACCAACGGGAATGACTACACCTTC.

J is TRBJ2-1 and V is TRBV7-8, with a possible D match to TRBD1 (5 bases). Per the germline V gene, CDR1 is SGHVS and CDR2 is FQNEAQ. The V and J ends lost 4 bases and 7 bases respectively, with 23 bases between them. There are 17 residues in the CDR3. As DNA, the CDR3 is TGTGCCAGCAGCTCCCCTTTAGGGCAGGGCCGGCGGAATGAGCAGTTCTTC. Translating gives CASSSPLGQGRRNEQFF.

With respect to this clonotype: This may be a read error: a much more frequent sequence differs by one nucleotide. The chain links TRBV4-1 to TRBJ2-3, with no clear D. CDR1 is MGHRA and CDR2 is YSYEKL in the germline V gene. The CDR3 has 15 residues. The CDR3 region has the DNA TGCGCCAGCAGCCAAGGTCTTCCCTACACAAATACGCAGTATTTT. Translated: CASSQGLPYTNTQYF.

The V and J genes are TRBV30 and TRBJ2-1; 10 bases are a match to TRBD1. The ends lost 5 bases at V and 4 bases at J; junction bases unmatched: 8. The CDR3 contains 15 residues. Germline-derived CDR1 and CDR2 are GTSNPN and SVGIG (reference sequence). As DNA, the CDR3 is TGTGCCTGGGATCCGGGACAGGGGTTGTACAATGAGCAGTTCTTC. Its protein product is CAWDPGQGLYNEQFF.

This clonotype has more than one count but fewer than ten. This chain uses TRBV11-1 with TRBJ1-6; 7 nucleotides line up with TRBD1. The CDR3 loop spans 14 amino acids. Looked up from germline, CDR1 is SGHAT and CDR2 is FQDESV (reference sequence). Losses at the gene ends were 5 bases for V and 15 bases for J; bases not matched to a gene: 13. The CDR3, as DNA: TGTGCCAGCAGCCTGACAGGGTCTGGATCGCTCCTCCACTTT. Protein: CASSLTGSGSLLHF.

Turning to this clonotype: The CDR3 ends on some other residue instead of the conserved phenylalanine or tryptophan, so this is likely a read error. V gene TRBV12-3 or TRBV12-4 combines with J gene TRBJ1-5, with TRBD1 matching 7 bases. This CDR3 has 13 residues. The V segment lost 6 bases and the J segment 7 bases; nucleotides outside the gene matches: 6. CDR3 nucleotides: TGTGCCAGCAGAGACAGGGACAACCAGCCCCAGCATTTA. Amino acids: CASRDRDNQPQHL.

The table lists this clonotype with a few counts. The chain has TRBV6-1 and TRBJ2-2; D not resolved. The ends were cut back, 9 bases at V and 7 bases at J, with 15 bases in the middle. The CDR3 sequence is 13 residues long. Germline loops: CDR1 MNHNS, CDR2 SASEGT. CDR3 DNA: TGTGCCAGTCCAAGGGAACTGGGCGGGGAGCTGTTTTTT. This sequence encodes CASPRELGGELFF.

The V gene is TRBV24-1, the J gene TRBJ2-7; the D gene could be TRBD1 or TRBD2 (5 bases each). The CDR3 length is 12 residues. Germline assignment: CDR1 KGHDR and CDR2 SFDVKD. V lost 10 bases, J lost 3 bases, and 12 bases lay in between. The CDR3 DNA reads as TGTGCCACTAGAGGGGAAGGCTACGAGCAGTACTTC. Its protein product is CATRGEGYEQYF.

The chain recombines TRBV2 with TRBJ2-7, with 10 bases identical to TRBD2. V shed 2 bases, J shed 5 bases, and the junction held 9 bases outside the gene matches. The V gene's germline CDR1 is SNHLY and CDR2 FYNNEI. This CDR3 region has 16 residues. In DNA, the CDR3 is TGTGCCAGCAGTGAATTCTCAACTAGCGGGACCCACGAGCAGTACTTC. This translates into CASSEFSTSGTHEQYF. Looking up the rest from reference TRBV2 and TRBJ2-7 gives the full variable domain: EPEVTQTPSHQVTQMGQEVILRCVPISNHLYFYWYRQILGQKVEFLVSFYNNEISEKSEIFDDQFSVERPDGSNFTLKIRSTKLEDSAMYFCASSEFSTSGTHEQYFGPGTRLTVT.

V gene TRBV19 combines with J gene TRBJ1-4; D perhaps matches TRBD1 (5 bases). V was clipped by 2 bases and J by 3 bases, with 13 bases between them. This CDR3 contains 16 residues. Germline CDR1 is LNHDA and CDR2 is SQIVND (reference sequence). The chain's CDR3 is CASSITPGNPNEKLFF. CDR3 bases: TGTGCCAGTAGTATAACTCCAGGGAATCCTAATGAAAAACTGTTTTTT.

Turning to this clonotype: One junction end disagrees with the germline gene, perhaps due to a read error. The J gene is TRBJ2-3, the V gene TRBV4-3, with D uncertain. The CDR3 is made up of 15 amino acids. CDR1 is LGHNA and CDR2 is YSLEER in the germline V gene. CDR3 DNA: TGTGCCAGCAGCCAAGAGGTGGTCAGCACAGATAAGCAGTATTTT. This gives the protein CASSQEVVSTDKQYF.

The chain joins TRBV6-5 to TRBJ2-3; 9 nucleotides align to TRBD1. The V gene's germline CDR1 is MNHEY and CDR2 SVGAGI. Trimming took 6 bases from V and 2 from J; bases not matched to a gene: 6. This CDR3 is 15 amino acids long. Here the CDR3 reads CASSSGQGYTDTQYF. DNA of the CDR3: TGTGCCAGCAGCTCGGGACAGGGATACACAGATACGCAGTATTTT.

This clonotype was seen only a few times. The chain has TRBV4-1 and TRBJ2-2; D may be TRBD2 (6 bases). CDR1 is MGHRA, CDR2 YSYEKL, per germline. Trimming shortened V by 3 bases and J by 6 bases, and 17 bases separated the two germline ends. CDR3 length equals 16 residues. The chain's CDR3 is CASSHIFSGSAGELFF. The CDR3 DNA reads as TGCGCCAGCAGCCACATCTTTAGCGGCTCGGCCGGGGAGCTGTTTTTT.

With respect to this clonotype: A read error may account for a junction end that differs from germline. The chain carries TRBV14 and TRBJ1-1; D gene unclear. The V gene's germline CDR1 is SGHDN and CDR2 FVKESK. The CDR3 is 14 residues long. The DNA of the CDR3 is TGTGCCAGCAGACAAGCAGATTTGAACACTGAAGCTTTCTTT. Protein sequence: CASRQADLNTEAFF.

This clonotype was recorded only once. Since a much larger clone is just one base distant, this may be a read error. Here the CDR3 omits its conserved ending phenylalanine or tryptophan, so a read error is the likely source. The V and J genes are TRBV6-5 and TRBJ2-7; 10 nucleotides line up with TRBD2. This CDR3 has 16 residues. CDR1 and CDR2 from the germline V gene are MNHEY and SVGAGI. V trimming: 2 bases; J trimming: 3 bases; junction bases outside the gene matches: 7. CDR3 in DNA: TGTGCCAGCAGTTACCGCGGAGGACTAGCGGTCTACGAGCAGTACTCC. It codes for CASSYRGGLAVYEQYS.

The V and J genes are TRBV7-9 and TRBJ1-5; a weak D match, TRBD1 (5 bases). V was pared by 5 bases and J by 5 bases, with 16 bases between. The CDR3 covers 15 residues. CDR1 and CDR2 from the germline V gene are SEHNR and FQNEAQ (reference sequence). CDR3 coding DNA: TGTGCCAGCAGCCGAAATGGGGGTGGGGATCAGCCCCAGCATTTT. Its protein product is CASSRNGGGDQPQHF. The whole variable domain, filled in from reference TRBV7-9 and TRBJ1-5, reads DTGVSQNPRHKITKRGQNVTFRCDPISEHNRLYWYRQTLGQGPEFLTYFQNEAQLEKSRLLSDRFSAERPKGSFSTLEIQRTEQGDSAMYLCASSRNGGGDQPQHFGDGTRLSIL.

This clonotype was seen ten or more times. The chain is built from TRBV4-1 and TRBJ2-3; the match to TRBD1 covers 12 bases. This CDR3 spans 16 amino acids. V was clipped by 0 bases and J by 5 bases; unmatched bases: 3. Germline CDR1 reads MGHRA; CDR2 reads YSYEKL. The CDR3 DNA is TGCGCCAGCAGCCAAGATGGGACAGGGGGCGAAGATACGCAGTATTTT. Translating gives CASSQDGTGGEDTQYF.

This clonotype was seen just once. A much larger clone lies a single base off, so this may be a read error. This sequence joins TRBV29-1 and TRBJ1-1; D not resolved. Germline CDR1 and CDR2: SQVTM and ANQGSEA. V lost 2 bases and J 9 bases, leaving 10 bases between the germline ends. The CDR3 runs to 11 residues. CDR3 sequence (DNA): TGCAGCGTTGAATGGAGTACTAAAGCTTTCTTT. Translation gives CSVEWSTKAFF.

A remark on this clonotype: This may arise from a read error, as a much more abundant clone is one base away. The V call is TRBV10-3, the J call TRBJ2-3, with 11 bases that match TRBD1. Germline-derived CDR1 and CDR2 are ENHRY and SYGVKD. CDR3 length: 16 amino acids. CDR3 sequence: CAIRTGQGASTDTQCF. The CDR3 nucleotides are TGTGCCATCAGGACTGGACAGGGGGCTTCTACAGATACGCAGTGTTTT.

Details on this clonotype: One base away lies a much larger clone, so this may be a sequencing read error. V usage is TRBV6-5 and J usage is TRBJ2-3; no clear D gene. CDR3 length equals 11 residues. Looked up from germline, CDR1 is MNHEY and CDR2 is SVGAGI. V was shortened by 6 bases and J by 9 bases, with 10 bases between the two germline ends. The CDR3 loop is CASRRVDTQYF. CDR3 DNA sequence: TGTGCCAGCAGGAGAGTAGACACGCAGTATTTT.

This clonotype came up a few times. J is TRBJ2-5 and V is TRBV5-6; unclear D gene. From germline, CDR1 is SGHDT and CDR2 YYEEEE. The CDR3 is 13 residues long. V shed 1 base and J shed 1 base, with 5 bases lying between them. The chain's CDR3 is CASSLRSQETQYF. The CDR3 DNA follows: TGTGCCAGCAGCTTGAGGAGCCAAGAGACCCAGTACTTC.

Concerning this clonotype: Mismatch with germline at one junction end may stem from a read error. This sequence joins TRBV10-2 and TRBJ1-2; perhaps TRBD1 as D (5 bases). Germline loops: CDR1 WSHSY, CDR2 SAAADI. The CDR3 is 15 amino acids. CDR3 amino acids: CASKGAGNGMDGYAF. The CDR3 DNA reads TGCGCCAGCAAAGGTGCAGGGAATGGGATGGATGGCTACGCCTTC.

As concerns this clonotype: This may arise from a read error, as a much more abundant clone is one base away. Here the CDR3 omits its conserved ending phenylalanine or tryptophan, so a read error is the likely source. The V and J genes are TRBV6-2 or TRBV6-3 and TRBJ1-2; D remains unclear. Germline V gene data show CDR1 as MNHEY and CDR2 as SVGEGT. This CDR3 contains 18 residues. V dropped 2 bases and J dropped 4 bases, with 23 bases sitting between them. CDR3 sequence reads: CASSYTPISSTGGYGYTS. The CDR3 DNA reads TGTGCCAGCAGTTACACCCCGATTTCTTCGACCGGAGGCTATGGCTACACCTCC.

This clonotype was observed many times. The chain is built from TRBV12-3 or TRBV12-4 and TRBJ1-1; D gene ambiguous. The germline V and J ends were trimmed by 5 bases and 2 bases, with 12 bases remaining between them. The CDR3 totals 14 residues. CDR3 DNA sequence: TGTGCCAGCAGTCTCCAGGACTCTAACACTGAAGCTTTCTTT. Encoded protein: CASSLQDSNTEAFF.

The J gene is TRBJ2-5, the V gene TRBV12-3 or TRBV12-4; possibly TRBD1 for D (6 bases). This CDR3 has 15 amino acids. V lost 1 base and J 1 base, leaving 10 bases between the germline ends. The CDR3 DNA reads TGTGCCAGCAGTTTAGGGACAGTGCCCCAAGAGACCCAGTACTTC. Translated, it gives CASSLGTVPQETQYF.

This clonotype was detected once. The chain carries TRBV5-1 and TRBJ1-2, with D unclear. Trimming left V 5 bases short and J 0 bases short, with 20 bases between. Germline lookup yields CDR1 SGHRS and CDR2 YFSETQ. The CDR3 loop spans 17 amino acids. The CDR3 loop is CASRLTPDGRTNYGYTF. The CDR3 region has the DNA TGCGCCAGCAGACTTACCCCGGACGGGAGGACTAACTATGGCTACACCTTC.

The table lists this clonotype with many counts. The chain has TRBV12-3 or TRBV12-4 and TRBJ1-1, with D possibly matching TRBD1 (5 bases). V lost 4 bases to trimming and J lost 5 bases, with 14 bases between them. CDR3 length: 14 amino acids. DNA for the CDR3: TGTGCCAGCAGTTATGGGGTGGGGGAAACTGAAGCTTTCTTT. This gives the protein CASSYGVGETEAFF.